This entry is about one TCR beta chain. No antigen is known for it. Each patient relapsed following autologous stem cell transplantation, and prior brentuximab vedotin exposure differed. Best responses included complete response and partial response; otherwise, the best response was progressive disease. This entry comes from a study of PD-1 blockade in classical Hodgkin lymphoma. Notes on the study in general: Lower baseline TCR diversity marked trial partial responders and progressors. Exclusion was the outcome for patients who began nivolumab under 1 year after ASCT. In CD4+ cells, TCR diversity went up significantly by C4D1, but in CD8+ cells it did not.

Trimming at V came to 1 base and at J to 1 base, leaving 3 bases not matched to a gene. The CDR3 is made up of 14 amino acids. Germline V gene lookup returns CDR1 GTSNPN and CDR2 SVGIG (reference sequence). Libraries were prepared by immunoSEQ multiplex PCR; TCRdb keeps only in-frame clonotypes and omits some of them. The sample lists about 40,000 clones, 87% seen once, with around 9% in the top ten. The chain joins TRBV30 to TRBJ2-5; 7 bases line up with TRBD1. The sample consisted of peripheral blood mononuclear cells (PBMCs), taken at baseline. This receptor was identified in a human donor with classical Hodgkin lymphoma. The CDR3 protein is CAWSGQGLQETQYF. CDR3 DNA: TGTGCCTGGAGTGGACAGGGCCTCCAAGAGACCCAGTACTTC.